This is a list of T cell receptor beta chains from one sample in a study of T-cell memory formation after mild COVID-19. TCRdb ran MiXCR on the 5' RACE reads and lists one entry per CDR3 protein. The sample records about 110,000 distinct CDR3 sequences, 22% being singletons. Sequenced: PBMCs or a T cell subset sorted from them (not recorded which). The source is a young man who had mild COVID-19 (a few samples of this study predate the infection). Cell type and time point are not known. Each CDR3 is given without its conserved first and last residue. The D gene is left open where the match is weak. Size is omitted from some rows. Given values are once, few, many or a class for expanded clones.

v_gene: TRBV11-2; j_gene: TRBJ1-1; d_gene: NA; abundance: NA; CDR3aa: ASSRGTVGNTEAF
v_gene: TRBV20-1; j_gene: TRBJ2-1; d_gene: TRBD2; abundance: few; CDR3aa: SATSGLAGNNEQF
v_gene: TRBV2; j_gene: TRBJ1-5; d_gene: TRBD1; abundance: once; CDR3aa: ASSERDRDHQPQH
v_gene: TRBV12-3/TRBV12-4; j_gene: TRBJ2-7; d_gene: NA; abundance: few; CDR3aa: ASSFPGSSYEQY
v_gene: TRBV7-3; j_gene: TRBJ2-2; d_gene: NA; abundance: few; CDR3aa: ASSEAGELF
v_gene: TRBV6-2/TRBV6-3; j_gene: TRBJ2-5; d_gene: NA; abundance: NA; CDR3aa: ASSYIWRQETQY
v_gene: TRBV28; j_gene: TRBJ2-5; d_gene: TRBD1; abundance: NA; CDR3aa: ASSLGQDETQY
v_gene: TRBV28; j_gene: TRBJ2-3; d_gene: TRBD2; abundance: NA; CDR3aa: ASSFLAGTDTQY
v_gene: TRBV4-1; j_gene: TRBJ1-2; d_gene: TRBD1; abundance: NA; CDR3aa: ASSQATGGAGGYT
v_gene: TRBV5-1; j_gene: TRBJ2-5; d_gene: TRBD2; abundance: NA; CDR3aa: ASRGTSQETQY
v_gene: TRBV7-2; j_gene: TRBJ2-5; d_gene: NA; abundance: many; CDR3aa: ASSLYVDYQETQY
v_gene: TRBV11-2; j_gene: TRBJ2-3; d_gene: TRBD1; abundance: NA; CDR3aa: ASSNRLGTADTQY
v_gene: TRBV4-1; j_gene: TRBJ1-2; d_gene: NA; abundance: NA; CDR3aa: ASSQIGTHGYT
v_gene: TRBV4-1; j_gene: TRBJ1-2; d_gene: NA; abundance: NA; CDR3aa: ASSQDPVQATTYGYT
v_gene: TRBV6-5; j_gene: TRBJ2-5; d_gene: TRBD1; abundance: NA; CDR3aa: ASSSISGGRGETQY
v_gene: TRBV6-4; j_gene: TRBJ2-1; d_gene: TRBD2; abundance: few; CDR3aa: ASSDSGGSPH
v_gene: TRBV9; j_gene: TRBJ2-7; d_gene: TRBD1; abundance: few; CDR3aa: ASNRGTGYEQY
v_gene: TRBV3-1; j_gene: TRBJ1-1; d_gene: NA; abundance: NA; CDR3aa: ASSPGGVRNTEAF
v_gene: TRBV7-3; j_gene: TRBJ2-1; d_gene: TRBD1; abundance: few; CDR3aa: ASSRPGQGYNEQF
v_gene: TRBV6-2/TRBV6-3; j_gene: TRBJ1-2; d_gene: TRBD1; abundance: few; CDR3aa: ASSLTGEDYGYT
v_gene: TRBV4-1; j_gene: TRBJ2-5; d_gene: NA; abundance: few; CDR3aa: ASSQEGGQRETQY
v_gene: TRBV7-9; j_gene: TRBJ1-2; d_gene: NA; abundance: few; CDR3aa: ASSLVGANYGYT
v_gene: TRBV12-3/TRBV12-4; j_gene: TRBJ1-5; d_gene: TRBD1; abundance: few; CDR3aa: ASSARTGDWPQH
v_gene: TRBV12-3/TRBV12-4; j_gene: TRBJ1-2; d_gene: NA; abundance: NA; CDR3aa: ASSLLSLVDGYT
v_gene: TRBV4-3; j_gene: TRBJ2-1; d_gene: NA; abundance: NA; CDR3aa: ASSRTGRTYNEQF
v_gene: TRBV30; j_gene: TRBJ1-5; d_gene: NA; abundance: NA; CDR3aa: AWSPLGGAQPQH
v_gene: TRBV4-1; j_gene: TRBJ2-1; d_gene: NA; abundance: NA; CDR3aa: ASSQANYNEQF
v_gene: TRBV4-3; j_gene: TRBJ2-1; d_gene: NA; abundance: NA; CDR3aa: ASSQDTGRPRNEQF
v_gene: TRBV6-5; j_gene: TRBJ2-1; d_gene: NA; abundance: many; CDR3aa: ASSYSPRTFYEQF
v_gene: TRBV6-2/TRBV6-3; j_gene: TRBJ2-1; d_gene: NA; abundance: few; CDR3aa: ASSYSTSYEQF
v_gene: TRBV7-6; j_gene: TRBJ2-7; d_gene: TRBD1; abundance: NA; CDR3aa: ASSPSGTASYEQY
v_gene: TRBV24-1; j_gene: TRBJ2-2; d_gene: NA; abundance: many; CDR3aa: ATSADTGFNTGELF
v_gene: TRBV4-2; j_gene: TRBJ2-7; d_gene: TRBD1; abundance: NA; CDR3aa: ASSQEGWGQPYEQY
v_gene: TRBV6-4; j_gene: TRBJ2-1; d_gene: NA; abundance: NA; CDR3aa: ASSDSGTNEQF
v_gene: TRBV20-1; j_gene: TRBJ2-2; d_gene: NA; abundance: NA; CDR3aa: SARDFASPTGELF
v_gene: TRBV20-1; j_gene: TRBJ1-5; d_gene: TRBD1; abundance: many; CDR3aa: SARPPRGGQPQH
v_gene: TRBV13; j_gene: TRBJ2-3; d_gene: TRBD2; abundance: NA; CDR3aa: ASSLDQAGGQYTQY
v_gene: TRBV12-3/TRBV12-4; j_gene: TRBJ2-3; d_gene: NA; abundance: NA; CDR3aa: ASSAWRGGATDTQY
v_gene: TRBV4-3; j_gene: TRBJ1-6; d_gene: NA; abundance: NA; CDR3aa: ASSDRPGRDSYNSPLH
v_gene: TRBV20-1; j_gene: TRBJ2-7; d_gene: NA; abundance: NA; CDR3aa: SARDSSYEQY
v_gene: TRBV5-4; j_gene: TRBJ2-7; d_gene: TRBD1; abundance: NA; CDR3aa: ASSFRDRVVEQY
v_gene: TRBV11-2; j_gene: TRBJ2-4; d_gene: NA; abundance: NA; CDR3aa: ASSSWEDIQY
v_gene: TRBV7-8; j_gene: TRBJ1-5; d_gene: NA; abundance: many; CDR3aa: ASSKVEGTYSNQPQH
v_gene: TRBV29-1; j_gene: TRBJ1-2; d_gene: NA; abundance: few; CDR3aa: SVLNNYGYT
v_gene: TRBV6-6; j_gene: TRBJ1-6; d_gene: NA; abundance: few; CDR3aa: ASSLTGRNSPLH
v_gene: TRBV6-5; j_gene: TRBJ1-2; d_gene: TRBD1; abundance: NA; CDR3aa: ASSYLLGTGYGYT
v_gene: TRBV4-3; j_gene: TRBJ2-4; d_gene: NA; abundance: NA; CDR3aa: ASSQEIGLKNIQY
v_gene: TRBV4-1; j_gene: TRBJ2-6; d_gene: NA; abundance: few; CDR3aa: ASSQVGNHRSGANVLT
v_gene: TRBV7-9; j_gene: TRBJ2-1; d_gene: NA; abundance: few; CDR3aa: ASSVSRDLFNEQF
v_gene: TRBV30; j_gene: TRBJ1-2; d_gene: NA; abundance: NA; CDR3aa: AWRETGMGGYT
v_gene: TRBV27; j_gene: TRBJ2-5; d_gene: TRBD2; abundance: NA; CDR3aa: ASISVPPASGGITGETQY
v_gene: TRBV12-3/TRBV12-4; j_gene: TRBJ1-1; d_gene: TRBD1; abundance: NA; CDR3aa: ASSQTGTGVPEAF
v_gene: TRBV5-1; j_gene: TRBJ2-7; d_gene: NA; abundance: NA; CDR3aa: ASSDSSYEQY
v_gene: TRBV11-2; j_gene: TRBJ2-3; d_gene: TRBD2; abundance: many; CDR3aa: ASSARTTGGADTQY
v_gene: TRBV11-2; j_gene: TRBJ2-7; d_gene: TRBD1; abundance: once; CDR3aa: ASSPSWEKGAPAYEQY